This T cell receptor beta chain was sequenced for a study of T cells in Graves' hyperthyroidism and ophthalmopathy. Study results and caveats: Most clonotypes that expanded in the thyroid above 0.001 also showed up in blood.

Amplification yielded TCR beta CDR3 regions, with RNA transcripts as the source. The primer set for the first-round RT-PCR of the TCR CDR3 was HTBI. In TCRdb, the multiplex PCR reads were re-called with MiXCR into one record per CDR3 protein. The sample holds almost 600,000 distinct CDR3 sequences, around 45% seen once. A patient was excluded if there was uncontrolled infection, other autoimmune disease, pregnancy or lactation. The CDR3 totals 18 residues. Trimming removed 6 bases from V and 4 bases from J, with 27 bases in between. CDR1 and CDR2 from the germline V gene are DFQATT and SNEGSKA (reference sequence). As to this clonotype: Its antigen is undetermined.

This TCR was sampled from a woman younger than 35 with Graves' hyperthyroidism. The J gene is TRBJ1-4, the V gene TRBV20-1; D might be TRBD1 (5 bases). The sequenced sample was peripheral blood or thyroid tissue (not recorded which). The CDR3 region has the DNA TGCAGTGCCAGCAGTGTCCCCGAAAACAGCGGGGGTAATGAAAAACTGTTTTTT. This translates into CSASSVPENSGGNEKLFF.